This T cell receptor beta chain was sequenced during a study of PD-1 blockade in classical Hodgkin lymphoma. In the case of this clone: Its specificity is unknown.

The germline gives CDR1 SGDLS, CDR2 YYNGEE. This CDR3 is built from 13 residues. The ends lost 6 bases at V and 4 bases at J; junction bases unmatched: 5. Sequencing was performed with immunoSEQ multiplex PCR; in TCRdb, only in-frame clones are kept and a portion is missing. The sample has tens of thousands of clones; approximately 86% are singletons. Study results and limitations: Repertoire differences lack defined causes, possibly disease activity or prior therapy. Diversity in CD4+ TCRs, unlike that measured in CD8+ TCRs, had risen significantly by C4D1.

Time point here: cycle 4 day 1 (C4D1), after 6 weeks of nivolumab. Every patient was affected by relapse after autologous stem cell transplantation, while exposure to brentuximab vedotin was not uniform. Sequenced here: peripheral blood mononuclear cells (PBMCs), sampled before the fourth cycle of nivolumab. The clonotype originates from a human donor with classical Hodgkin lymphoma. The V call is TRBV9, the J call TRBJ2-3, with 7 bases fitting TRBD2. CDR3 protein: CASKRAGADTQYF. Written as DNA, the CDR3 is TGTGCCAGCAAACGGGCGGGAGCAGATACGCAGTATTTT.